These 29 T cell receptor beta chains originate from one sample sequenced in a study of blood T cell repertoires in COVID-19. TCRdb's copy holds only in-frame clones and misses some; the assay was immunoSEQ multiplex PCR. This table holds 100,000 to 150,000 clones, approximately 90% found once. Source material: peripheral blood. The receptors were sampled from a man aged 45-60 years with COVID-19, enrolled during active disease.

The chain combines TRBV28 with TRBJ1-6; TRBD1 might be the D (6 bases). CDR3 length equals 13 residues. Germline assignment: CDR1 MDHEN and CDR2 SYDVKM. The V and J ends lost 2 bases and 7 bases respectively, with 6 bases between them. The CDR3 DNA reads as TGTGCCAGCAGTTTAACAGGGAATTCACCCCTCCACTTT. The encoded protein is CASSLTGNSPLHF.

The gene calls are TRBV10-3 and TRBJ2-7; D is possibly TRBD1 (5 bases). The CDR3 spans 12 residues. V was cut by 6 bases and J by 5 bases, with 11 bases left in between. The germline V gene encodes CDR1 ENHRY and CDR2 SYGVKD. CDR3 sequence: CAISDDRDEQYV. The DNA of the CDR3 is TGTGCCATCAGCGATGACAGAGACGAGCAGTACGTC.

The V and J genes are TRBV7-9 and TRBJ2-5, with TRBD2 matching over 13 bases. CDR1 is SEHNR, CDR2 FQNEAQ, per germline (reference sequence). After removal of 5 bases from V and 2 bases from J, the junction contained 5 bases not matched to a gene. This CDR3 is built from 16 residues. The CDR3 DNA follows: TGTGCCAGCAGCCGCGGGACTAGCGGGGCACAAGAGACCCAGTACTTC. As protein: CASSRGTSGAQETQYF.

The CDR3 DNA sequence: TGTGCCAGCACTGATTACCTGGGACAGGGAATGGGCTACACCTTC. Translating gives CASTDYLGQGMGYTF. This chain connects TRBV6-6 to TRBJ1-2, with TRBD1 identical over 9 bases. With V trimmed by 7 bases and J by 8 bases, 14 bases remained unmatched. Per germline, CDR1 MNHNY and CDR2 SVGAGI (reference sequence). The CDR3 contains 15 residues.

The chain couples TRBV7-2 to TRBJ2-1, with TRBD2 identical over 11 bases. Looked up from germline, CDR1 is SGHTA and CDR2 is FQGNSA. The junction had 2 bases not matched to a gene; V was cut back by 2 bases and J by 5 bases. The CDR3 sequence is 15 residues long. The CDR3 sequence is CASSLIAGGNNEQFF. In nucleotides, the CDR3 is TGTGCCAGCAGCTTAATAGCGGGAGGGAACAATGAGCAGTTCTTC.

The chain employs TRBV18 and TRBJ2-5, with TRBD1 as a possible D gene (6 bases). The germline CDR1 and CDR2 sequences are KGHSH and LQKENI. Trimming took 8 bases from V and 2 from J, leaving 9 bases between them. The CDR3 length is 12 residues. CDR3 region: CASQQGQETQYF. The CDR3 nucleotides are TGTGCCAGCCAACAGGGTCAAGAGACCCAGTACTTC.

The rearrangement uses TRBV5-4 and TRBJ2-7; 8 bases align to TRBD1. Per germline, CDR1 SGHNT and CDR2 YYREEE (reference sequence). V shed 4 bases and J 3 bases; nucleotides not matched to a gene: 3. The CDR3 extends over 13 amino acids. CDR3 nucleotide sequence: TGTGCCAGCAGCATTACAGGGGGCTACGAGCAGTACTTC. This codes for CASSITGGYEQYF.

This rearrangement joins TRBV2 to TRBJ2-2; D is unclear. The CDR3 runs to 13 residues. The V gene's germline CDR1 is SNHLY and CDR2 FYNNEI. The V and J ends lost 5 bases and 2 bases respectively, with 6 bases between them. This CDR3 reads CASSIYNTGELFF. Here the CDR3 DNA reads TGTGCCAGCAGTATCTACAACACCGGGGAGCTGTTTTTT.

The V gene is TRBV3-1 (or the pseudogene TRBV3-2), the J gene TRBJ1-6; possible D gene TRBD1, 6 bases. V was trimmed by 0 bases and J by 10 bases, leaving 16 bases between them. CDR1 LGHDT and CDR2 YNNKEL come from the germline V gene (reference sequence). The CDR3 contains 16 residues. The CDR3 DNA reads as TGTGCCAGCAGCCAAGATCCCGACAGGAATAGATCACCCCTCCACTTT. Protein sequence: CASSQDPDRNRSPLHF.

This rearrangement joins TRBV6-6 to TRBJ2-3, with D perhaps matching TRBD1 (6 bases). V was cut by 6 bases and J by 5 bases, with 9 bases left in between. Germline V gene sequence: CDR1 MNHNY, CDR2 SVGAGI (reference sequence). This CDR3 region has 12 residues. The CDR3 loop is CASREQGDTQYF. The CDR3 DNA is TGTGCCAGCAGGGAACAGGGAGATACGCAGTATTTT.

This chain joins TRBV2 and TRBJ2-7; D is unresolved. Trimming cost V 4 bases and J 3 bases, with 10 bases left between them. CDR3 length equals 13 residues. Germline values: CDR1 SNHLY, CDR2 FYNNEI. CDR3 residues: CASSVGRNYEQYF. CDR3 sequence (DNA): TGTGCCAGCAGTGTGGGCAGGAACTACGAGCAGTACTTC.

V usage is TRBV19 and J usage is TRBJ2-3; D gene uncertain. Germline CDR1 reads LNHDA; CDR2 reads SQIVND (reference sequence). V was shortened by 3 bases and J by 4 bases, with 11 bases between the two germline ends. The CDR3 spans 14 residues. DNA for the CDR3: TGTGCCAGTAGTATCTGGCCCCCCCCAGATACGCAGTATTTT. Its protein product is CASSIWPPPDTQYF.

This sequence joins TRBV3-1 (or the pseudogene TRBV3-2) and TRBJ1-6; 7 nucleotides line up with TRBD1. Trimming at V came to 7 bases and at J to 9 bases, leaving 6 bases not matched to a gene. The germline CDR1 and CDR2 sequences are LGHDT and YNNKEL (reference sequence). This CDR3 region has 13 residues. CDR3 loop: CASTRQGGSPLHF. CDR3 nucleotides: TGTGCCAGCACCCGACAGGGAGGTTCACCCCTCCACTTT.

The chain has TRBV29-1 and TRBJ2-7; 11 nucleotides line up with TRBD2. V trimming: 4 bases; J trimming: 2 bases; junction bases outside the gene matches: 1. The CDR3 covers 13 residues. Germline values: CDR1 SQVTM, CDR2 ANQGSEA. The CDR3 protein is CSVGTSGPYEQYF. DNA of the CDR3: TGCAGCGTTGGGACTAGCGGGCCCTACGAGCAGTACTTC.

The V call is TRBV18, the J call TRBJ2-2, with 9 bases that match TRBD1. J lost 4 bases, V lost 3 bases, and 6 bases had no gene match. This CDR3 is 16 amino acids long. Germline loops: CDR1 KGHSH, CDR2 LQKENI. The chain's CDR3 is CASSPTKTGGTGELFF. As DNA, the CDR3 is TGTGCCAGCTCACCGACCAAGACAGGGGGCACCGGGGAGCTGTTTTTT. Looking up the rest from reference TRBV18 and TRBJ2-2 gives the full variable domain: NAGVMQNPRHLVRRRGQEARLRCSPMKGHSHVYWYRQLPEEGLKFMVYLQKENIIDESGMPKERFSAEFPKEGPSILRIQQVVRGDSAAYFCASSPTKTGGTGELFFGEGSRLTVL.

This clone was counted only a few times. The V and J genes are TRBV5-1 and TRBJ2-1; D remains ambiguous. This CDR3 comprises 13 residues. The V end lost 0 bases, the J end lost 5 bases, and 6 bases lay between the germline ends. Germline CDR1 and CDR2: SGHRS and YFSETQ. The CDR3 nucleotides read TGCGCCAGCAGCTTGGCCGTAGACAATGAGCAGTTCTTC. This sequence encodes CASSLAVDNEQFF.

The chain has TRBV5-1 and TRBJ2-3; 7 positions match TRBD1. The V and J ends lost 0 bases and 2 bases, in that order; junction bases with no gene match: 6. Germline V CDR1 and CDR2: SGHRS, YFSETQ. CDR3 length: 16 amino acids. The CDR3 bases are TGCGCCAGCAGCTTGGAAGGGGACAGATACACAGATACGCAGTATTTT. Encoded protein: CASSLEGDRYTDTQYF.

The chain carries TRBV5-6 and TRBJ1-6; D is uncertain. With 0 bases removed from V and 7 bases from J, the gap between germline ends came to 8 bases. This CDR3 spans 14 amino acids. CDR1 SGHDT and CDR2 YYEEEE come from the germline V gene. The DNA for the CDR3 is TGTGCCAGCAGCTTGGCCCACGGGAATTCACCCCTCCACTTT. Protein sequence: CASSLAHGNSPLHF.

The V call is TRBV6-5, the J call TRBJ2-4, with 7 bases fitting TRBD1. The CDR3 has 14 residues. Germline V CDR1 and CDR2: MNHEY, SVGAGI. V lost 6 bases, J lost 3 bases, and 5 bases stayed unmatched. The CDR3: CASSADRVKNIQYF. The CDR3 coding sequence is TGTGCCAGCAGCGCTGACAGGGTCAAAAACATTCAGTACTTC.

V usage is TRBV28 and J usage is TRBJ2-7; TRBD1 might be the D (6 bases). V gave up 1 base and J gave up 0 bases, with 10 bases separating them. Germline assignment: CDR1 MDHEN and CDR2 SYDVKM. CDR3 length equals 15 residues. CDR3 residues: CASSLYRASSYEQYF. For the CDR3, the DNA is TGTGCCAGCAGTTTATACAGGGCGAGCTCCTACGAGCAGTACTTC.

The V gene is TRBV6-4, the J gene TRBJ2-3, with TRBD2 matching 11 bases. The germline CDR1 and CDR2 sequences are MRHNA and SNTAGT. The CDR3 runs to 15 residues. V was pared by 0 bases and J by 5 bases, with 1 base of the junction left unmatched. CDR3 amino acids: CASSDSGLAGDTQYF. CDR3 nucleotides: TGTGCCAGCAGTGACTCCGGACTAGCGGGAGATACGCAGTATTTT.

The count of this clone is one. The chain is built from TRBV27 and TRBJ2-1, with 7 bases aligning to TRBD1. Germline V gene data show CDR1 as MNHEY and CDR2 as SMNVEV (reference sequence). This CDR3 is built from 16 residues. V shed 5 bases, J shed 6 bases, and the junction held 13 bases outside the gene matches. CDR3 amino acids: CASSPWTGLGINEQFF. DNA of the CDR3: TGTGCCAGCAGTCCTTGGACAGGTTTGGGAATCAATGAGCAGTTCTTC.

The rearrangement uses TRBV28 and TRBJ2-3, with TRBD2 matching 9 bases. V shed 3 bases, J shed 8 bases, and the junction held 6 bases outside the gene matches. Germline CDR1 MDHEN, CDR2 SYDVKM. The length of the CDR3 is 14 residues. This CDR3 reads CASSFSSGSATQYF. DNA of the CDR3: TGTGCCAGCAGTTTTAGTAGCGGGAGTGCTACGCAGTATTTT.

With regard to this clone: The junction departs from the called germline gene at one end, perhaps through a read error. This chain joins TRBV19 and TRBJ2-1; D is possibly TRBD1 (5 bases). Looked up from germline, CDR1 is LNHDA and CDR2 is SQIVND (reference sequence). The CDR3 has 13 residues. CDR3 loop: CASRSTQGSEEFF. In DNA, the CDR3 is TGTGCCAGTAGGTCCACTCAGGGCTCTGAGGAGTTCTTC.

V and J are TRBV19 and TRBJ2-1, with D possibly matching TRBD2 (6 bases). The V end was cut by 4 bases, the J end by 8 bases, with 15 bases between. Germline CDR1 is LNHDA and CDR2 is SQIVND (reference sequence). The CDR3 is made up of 14 amino acids. The CDR3 sequence is CASSRARESDEQFF. The CDR3 bases are TGTGCCAGTAGTAGGGCACGGGAGTCAGATGAGCAGTTCTTC.

This clone was observed a few times. V usage is TRBV10-2 and J usage is TRBJ1-1, with D tentatively TRBD1 (6 bases). Deletions cut 3 bases from V and 1 base from J, with 18 bases between. The CDR3 sequence is 17 residues long. Germline-derived CDR1 and CDR2 are WSHSY and SAAADI. The CDR3 nucleotides are TGCGCCAGCAGTGATATCAAACGGGGGGCCGGGAACACTGAAGCTTTCTTT. Translating gives CASSDIKRGAGNTEAFF.

V gene TRBV11-2 combines with J gene TRBJ2-4; 7 bases map to TRBD1. V shed 5 bases and J 4 bases; nucleotides not matched to a gene: 5. Germline V gene sequence: CDR1 SGHAT, CDR2 FQNNGV. The length of the CDR3 is 14 residues. CDR3 amino acids: CASSAPTGKNIQYF. CDR3 DNA sequence: TGTGCCAGCAGCGCCCCGACAGGGAAAAACATTCAGTACTTC.

This chain connects TRBV18 to TRBJ2-5, with D unresolved. This CDR3 spans 14 amino acids. From germline, CDR1 is KGHSH and CDR2 LQKENI. Trimming shortened V by 6 bases and J by 4 bases, and 15 bases separated the two germline ends. The CDR3 loop reads CASSLRHPRETQYF. DNA of the CDR3: TGTGCCAGCTCCCTCCGACACCCCCGAGAGACCCAGTACTTC.

This rearrangement joins TRBV7-2 to TRBJ2-4, with D perhaps matching TRBD1 (6 bases). CDR1 SGHTA and CDR2 FQGNSA come from the germline V gene. CDR3 length equals 15 residues. Trimming took off 4 bases at V and 3 bases at J, with 13 bases between the two ends. In DNA, the CDR3 is TGTGCCAGCAGCTCCGCTACAGGGAGCAAAAACATTCAGTACTTC. It is translated as CASSSATGSKNIQYF.